The 26 T cell receptor beta chains below all came from one sample that was sequenced in a study of blood T cell repertoires in COVID-19. Clones were read by immunoSEQ multiplex PCR, and TCRdb kept only the in-frame ones, dropping some. The sample holds 150,000 to 200,000 clones, over 75% seen once. Sequenced: peripheral blood. These receptor sequences come from a man aged 60 to 75 with active or convalescent COVID-19.

The rearrangement links TRBV5-1 to TRBJ2-7, with 10 bases matching TRBD1. V trimming: 5 bases; J trimming: 4 bases; junction bases outside the gene matches: 6. This CDR3 spans 14 amino acids. Germline V gene lookup returns CDR1 SGHRS and CDR2 YFSETQ. The CDR3 region is CASRTGTGVYEQYF. The CDR3 region has the DNA TGCGCCAGCAGAACCGGGACAGGGGTTTACGAGCAGTACTTC.

The J gene is TRBJ2-7, the V gene TRBV21-1; the tabulated D call, TRBD2, remains unverified against the DNA. TRBV21-1 is recorded as a pseudogene. This CDR3 is built from 13 residues. Written as DNA, the CDR3 is TGTGCCAGCAGCAAGGAGCAGAAACACGAGCAGTACTTC. Amino acids: CASSKEQKHEQYF.

The chain is built from TRBV24-1 and TRBJ2-7; 7 nucleotides line up with TRBD1. CDR3 length: 14 amino acids. Trimming cost V 2 bases and J 3 bases; bases outside gene matches: 3. Germline CDR1 and CDR2: KGHDR and SFDVKD. The CDR3 here is CATSDSGTVYEQYF. The CDR3 region has the DNA TGTGCCACCAGTGATTCAGGGACAGTCTACGAGCAGTACTTC.

The chain is built from TRBV28 and TRBJ2-7, with D possibly being TRBD1 (6 bases). Per germline, CDR1 MDHEN and CDR2 SYDVKM. V lost 8 bases to trimming and J lost 6 bases, with 20 bases between them. This CDR3 spans 14 amino acids. CDR3 region: CASLGLMVGAEQYF. The CDR3 DNA follows: TGTGCCAGCCTGGGCCTTATGGTGGGGGCCGAGCAGTACTTC.

This clone came up a few times. The CDR3 region has the DNA TGTGCCAGCAGCGTAGGTGTGTCTTGGAACACTGAAGCTTTCTTT. This codes for CASSVGVSWNTEAFF. The rearrangement joins TRBV9 to TRBJ1-1; D call uncertain. Germline loops: CDR1 SGDLS, CDR2 YYNGEE. V lost 0 bases, J lost 1 base, and 10 bases lay in between. The CDR3 sequence is 15 residues long.

The V call is TRBV9, the J call TRBJ2-1; tentatively, D is TRBD1 (6 bases). CDR3 length: 13 residues. CDR1 and CDR2 (germline): SGDLS, YYNGEE. The V end was cut by 3 bases, the J end by 10 bases, with 14 bases between. The CDR3 sequence: CASSAGSRGEQFF. CDR3 sequence (DNA): TGTGCCAGCAGCGCAGGATCGAGGGGGGAGCAGTTCTTC.

The gene calls are TRBV28 and TRBJ1-4; 10 bases are shared with TRBD1. This CDR3 is 14 amino acids long. After removal of 7 bases from V and 8 bases from J, the junction contained 7 bases not matched to a gene. Per germline, CDR1 MDHEN and CDR2 SYDVKM. CDR3 DNA: TGTGCCAGCATCTCCGGGACAGGGGTGGAAAAACTGTTTTTT. Protein sequence: CASISGTGVEKLFF. The complete variable domain, with remaining parts taken from reference TRBV28 and TRBJ1-4, reads DVKVTQSSRYLVKRTGEKVFLECVQDMDHENMFWYRQDPGLGLRLIYFSYDVKMKEKGDIPEGYSVSREKKERFSLILESASTNQTSMYLCASISGTGVEKLFFGSGTQLSVL.

The chain combines TRBV5-1 with TRBJ1-2; 7 nucleotides line up with TRBD1. V trimming: 0 bases; J trimming: 6 bases; junction bases outside the gene matches: 8. Germline CDR1 and CDR2: SGHRS and YFSETQ. This CDR3 has 15 residues. This CDR3 is CASSLGQGSYDGYTF. DNA of the CDR3: TGCGCCAGCAGCTTGGGACAGGGAAGTTATGATGGCTACACCTTC.

The chain carries TRBV18 and TRBJ2-7, with 13 bases fitting TRBD2. Germline V gene lookup returns CDR1 KGHSH and CDR2 LQKENI. The CDR3 length is 17 residues. Trimming cost V 3 bases and J 1 base; bases outside gene matches: 6. For the CDR3, the DNA is TGTGCCAGCTCACCTTTCGAGGGACTAGCGGGGTCCTACGAGCAGTACTTC. It translates to CASSPFEGLAGSYEQYF.

V is TRBV5-1 and J is TRBJ2-3; 9 nucleotides agree with TRBD1. The germline V gene encodes CDR1 SGHRS and CDR2 YFSETQ. This CDR3 has 15 residues. Trimming removed 1 base from V and 8 bases from J; junction bases left unmatched: 8. CDR3 residues: CASSLRGQGIGTQYF. The CDR3 DNA sequence: TGCGCCAGCAGCTTGAGGGGACAGGGAATTGGTACGCAGTATTTT.

In its sample, this clone was seen once. V usage is TRBV19 and J usage is TRBJ2-2; D may be TRBD1 (6 bases). V lost 6 bases, J lost 4 bases, and 15 bases lay in between. The CDR3 has 15 amino acids. The germline CDR1 and CDR2 sequences are LNHDA and SQIVND (reference sequence). Here the CDR3 DNA reads TGTGCCAGTAGCAGAAACAGGGACGGCACCGGGGAGCTGTTTTTT. Protein sequence: CASSRNRDGTGELFF.

V gene TRBV7-9 combines with J gene TRBJ2-2; a possible D gene is TRBD1 (6 bases). The V gene's germline CDR1 is SEHNR and CDR2 FQNEAQ (reference sequence). V was pared by 5 bases and J by 3 bases, with 13 bases between. CDR3 length: 15 residues. DNA of the CDR3: TGTGCCAGCAGCCCCCGCTCAGGGGACACCGGGGAGCTGTTTTTT. Amino acid sequence: CASSPRSGDTGELFF. Supplemented by reference TRBV7-9 and TRBJ2-2, the full variable domain reads DTGVSQNPRHKITKRGQNVTFRCDPISEHNRLYWYRQTLGQGPEFLTYFQNEAQLEKSRLLSDRFSAERPKGSFSTLEIQRTEQGDSAMYLCASSPRSGDTGELFFGEGSRLTVL.

This chain connects TRBV3-1 (or the pseudogene TRBV3-2) to TRBJ1-2; 8 bases match TRBD1. Germline V gene lookup returns CDR1 LGHDT and CDR2 YNNKEL (reference sequence). Trimming at V came to 1 base and at J to 4 bases, leaving 8 bases not matched to a gene. The CDR3 has 16 amino acids. This CDR3 reads CASSQGGSGGGYGYTF. CDR3 DNA sequence: TGTGCCAGCAGCCAAGGTGGTTCAGGGGGCGGCTATGGCTACACCTTC.

The chain joins TRBV6-5 to TRBJ2-1; D unclear. The CDR3 length is 13 residues. Germline values: CDR1 MNHEY, CDR2 SVGAGI. Trimming took 6 bases from V and 5 from J, leaving 11 bases between them. The CDR3 DNA follows: TGTGCCAGCAGAGCCGTTATAAACAATGAGCAGTTCTTC. This sequence encodes CASRAVINNEQFF.

The chain is built from TRBV27 and TRBJ2-5; 10 nucleotides align to TRBD1. The V gene's germline CDR1 is MNHEY and CDR2 SMNVEV (reference sequence). The CDR3 totals 16 residues. V trimming: 2 bases; J trimming: 5 bases; junction bases outside the gene matches: 8. The CDR3 bases are TGTGCCAGCAGTTTACGACAGGGGGCCCCTGTGGAGACCCAGTACTTC. Translation gives CASSLRQGAPVETQYF.

The chain employs TRBV10-3 and TRBJ1-5, with TRBD1 matching 9 bases. The germline V gene has CDR1 ENHRY and CDR2 SYGVKD. This CDR3 has 14 amino acids. V shed 10 bases, J shed 3 bases, and the junction held 7 bases outside the gene matches. Here the CDR3 reads CATWGTGNNQPQHF. As DNA, the CDR3 is TGTGCCACCTGGGGGACAGGGAACAATCAGCCCCAGCATTTT.

The rearrangement joins TRBV15 to TRBJ1-2, with D possibly being TRBD1 (5 bases). The ends were cut back, 1 base at V and 4 bases at J, with 16 bases in the middle. Per the germline V gene, CDR1 is LNHNV and CDR2 is YYDKDF (reference sequence). The CDR3 spans 16 residues. CDR3 amino acids: CATSRGTQGYGYGYTF. The CDR3 bases are TGTGCCACCAGCAGAGGGACGCAGGGTTATGGCTATGGCTACACCTTC.

The CDR3 loop is CSVGDRGSGNTIYF. Here the CDR3 DNA reads TGCAGCGTTGGGGACAGGGGATCAGGAAACACCATATATTTT. The chain employs TRBV29-1 and TRBJ1-3; 10 positions match TRBD1. J lost 4 bases, V lost 4 bases, and 4 bases had no gene match. CDR1 is SQVTM and CDR2 is ANQGSEA in the germline V gene. This CDR3 is 14 amino acids long.

The chain uses TRBV5-1 and TRBJ1-4; TRBD1 agrees at 10 bases. Trimming at V came to 4 bases and at J to 5 bases, leaving 2 bases not matched to a gene. The CDR3 covers 14 residues. Per the germline V gene, CDR1 is SGHRS and CDR2 is YFSETQ. The CDR3 sequence is CASSMGQGNEKLFF. The CDR3 coding sequence is TGCGCCAGCAGCATGGGACAGGGGAATGAAAAACTGTTTTTT.

This clone was observed at least ten times. The chain links TRBV6-7 to TRBJ2-1, with 13 bases that match TRBD2. TRBV6-7 is an ORF for which the function is uncertain. V lost 5 bases, J lost 0 bases, and 10 bases stayed unmatched. This CDR3 has 19 amino acids. CDR3 in DNA: TGTGCCAGCAGTACGACTAGCGGGGGGCCCCACAGCTCCTACAATGAGCAGTTCTTC. The encoded protein is CASSTTSGGPHSSYNEQFF.

This clone was detected only once. The chain couples TRBV10-3 to TRBJ2-6; 11 bases fit TRBD2. The ends lost 10 bases at V and 2 bases at J; junction bases unmatched: 13. The CDR3 has 18 amino acids. The germline gives CDR1 ENHRY, CDR2 SYGVKD. CDR3 bases: TGTGCCAACAGGGGTGAACTAGCGGGAGTGCCTGGGGCCAACGTCCTGACTTTC. Translating it yields CANRGELAGVPGANVLTF.

The chain combines TRBV5-4 with TRBJ1-2, with 8 nucleotides matching TRBD1. V was pared by 4 bases and J by 3 bases, with 2 bases of the junction left unmatched. CDR3 length: 13 amino acids. The germline CDR1 and CDR2 sequences are SGHNT and YYREEE (reference sequence). CDR3 region: CASSQQGDYGYTF. DNA of the CDR3: TGTGCCAGCAGCCAACAGGGGGACTATGGCTACACCTTC.

V is TRBV23-1 and J is TRBJ2-7, with TRBD1 identical over 7 bases. TRBV23-1 is an ORF, with its function uncertain. The CDR3 is 18 residues long. J was trimmed by 3 bases and V by 0 bases; bases with no gene match: 14. CDR3 DNA sequence: TGCGCCAGCAGTCAATCGGCGCAGCGACAGGGACCCGACTACGAGCAGTACTTC. Its translation is CASSQSAQRQGPDYEQYF.

In its sample, this clone was seen once. The chain uses TRBV4-1 and TRBJ1-5; tentative D call: TRBD1 (5 bases). Trimming stripped 4 bases from V and 4 bases from J, with 14 bases between. The CDR3 loop spans 15 amino acids. The germline CDR1 and CDR2 sequences are MGHRA and YSYEKL. The CDR3 nucleotides are TGCGCCAGCAGCCTCTTGCAGGGTGGAAATCAGCCCCAGCATTTT. It encodes CASSLLQGGNQPQHF.

The chain employs TRBV6-5 and TRBJ1-4; 7 bases match TRBD1. This CDR3 is built from 16 residues. Germline V CDR1 and CDR2: MNHEY, SVGAGI. V dropped 2 bases and J dropped 11; count of bases not matched to a gene: 14. CDR3 amino acids: CASSYGAGTAPSKLFF. CDR3 DNA: TGTGCCAGCAGTTACGGCGCCGGGACAGCCCCTAGTAAACTGTTTTTT.

V is TRBV11-3 and J is TRBJ2-5, with D possibly matching TRBD2 (7 bases). The CDR3 extends over 17 amino acids. Trimming pared 3 bases from V and 0 bases from J, leaving 17 bases between. The V gene's germline CDR1 is SGHNT and CDR2 YENEEA. The CDR3 DNA reads TGTGCCAGCAGCTTGGGCGCCAGGGGAGGGCACCAAGAGACCCAGTACTTC. This sequence encodes CASSLGARGGHQETQYF.